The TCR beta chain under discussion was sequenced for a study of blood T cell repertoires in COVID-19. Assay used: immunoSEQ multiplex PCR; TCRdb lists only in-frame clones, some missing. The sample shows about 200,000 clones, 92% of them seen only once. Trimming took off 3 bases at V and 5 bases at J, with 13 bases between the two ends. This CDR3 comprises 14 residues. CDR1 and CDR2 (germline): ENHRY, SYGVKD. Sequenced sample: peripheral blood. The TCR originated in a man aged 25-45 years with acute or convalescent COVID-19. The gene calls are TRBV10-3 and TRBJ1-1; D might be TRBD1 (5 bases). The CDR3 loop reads CAISDRAGRTEAFF. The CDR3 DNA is TGTGCCATCAGTGATCGAGCAGGGCGGACTGAAGCTTTCTTT.